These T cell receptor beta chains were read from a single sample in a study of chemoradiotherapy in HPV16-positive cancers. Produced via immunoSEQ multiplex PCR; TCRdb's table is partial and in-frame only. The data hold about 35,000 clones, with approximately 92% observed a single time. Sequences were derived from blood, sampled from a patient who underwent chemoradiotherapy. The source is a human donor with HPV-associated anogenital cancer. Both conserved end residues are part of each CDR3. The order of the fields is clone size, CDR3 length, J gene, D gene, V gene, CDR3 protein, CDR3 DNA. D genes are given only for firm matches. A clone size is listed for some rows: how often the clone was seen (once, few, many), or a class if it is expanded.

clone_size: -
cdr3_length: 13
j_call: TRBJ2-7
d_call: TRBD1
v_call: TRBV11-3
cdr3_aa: CASSKTGPYEQYF
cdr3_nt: TGTGCCAGCAGCAAGACAGGGCCCTACGAGCAGTACTTC

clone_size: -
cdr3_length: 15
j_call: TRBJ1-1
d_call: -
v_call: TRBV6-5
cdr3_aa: CASSYSRGGNTEAFF
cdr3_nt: TGTGCCAGCAGTTACTCCAGGGGAGGGAACACTGAAGCTTTCTTT

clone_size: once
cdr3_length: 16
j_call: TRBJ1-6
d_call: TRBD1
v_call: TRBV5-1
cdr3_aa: CASSLVGQGFNSPLHF
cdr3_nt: TGCGCCAGCAGCTTGGTCGGACAGGGGTTTAATTCACCCCTCCACTTT

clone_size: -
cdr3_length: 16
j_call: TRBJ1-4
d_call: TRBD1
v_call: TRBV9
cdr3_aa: CASSPGQGRLGEKLFF
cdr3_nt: TGTGCCAGCAGCCCGGGACAGGGACGGTTGGGTGAAAAACTGTTTTTT

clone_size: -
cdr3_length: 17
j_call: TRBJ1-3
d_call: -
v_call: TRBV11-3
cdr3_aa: CASSLDGNLYSGNTIYF
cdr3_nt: TGTGCCAGCAGCTTAGACGGTAACTTATACTCTGGAAACACCATATATTTT

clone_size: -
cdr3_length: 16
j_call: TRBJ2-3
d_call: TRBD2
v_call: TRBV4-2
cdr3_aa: CASSQLAGGPSDTQYF
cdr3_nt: TGTGCCAGCAGCCAATTAGCGGGGGGGCCCTCAGATACGCAGTATTTT

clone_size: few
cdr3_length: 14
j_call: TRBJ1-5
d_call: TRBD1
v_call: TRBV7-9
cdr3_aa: CASSLTGVNQPQHF
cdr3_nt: TGTGCCAGCAGCTTAACAGGGGTCAATCAGCCCCAGCATTTT

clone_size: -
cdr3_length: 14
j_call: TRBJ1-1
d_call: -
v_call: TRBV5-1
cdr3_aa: CASSLASMNTEAFF
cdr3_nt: TGCGCCAGCAGCTTGGCGAGTATGAACACTGAAGCTTTCTTT

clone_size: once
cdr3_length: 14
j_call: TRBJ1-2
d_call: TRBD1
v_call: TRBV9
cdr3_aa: CASSAPGQGGGYTF
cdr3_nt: TGTGCCAGCAGCGCACCGGGACAGGGGGGTGGCTACACCTTC

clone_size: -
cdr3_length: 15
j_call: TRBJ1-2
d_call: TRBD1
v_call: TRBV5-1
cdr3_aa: CASSPWTGSNYGYTF
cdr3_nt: TGCGCCAGCAGCCCCTGGACAGGGTCTAACTATGGCTACACCTTC

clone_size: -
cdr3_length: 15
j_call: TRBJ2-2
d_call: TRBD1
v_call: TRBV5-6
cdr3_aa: CASSLWDRGNGELFF
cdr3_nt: TGTGCCAGCAGCTTGTGGGACAGGGGAAACGGGGAGCTGTTTTTT

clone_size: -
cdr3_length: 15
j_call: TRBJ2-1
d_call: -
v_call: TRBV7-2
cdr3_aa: CASSLEGEGYNEQFF
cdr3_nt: TGTGCCAGCAGCTTAGAGGGTGAGGGCTACAATGAGCAGTTCTTC

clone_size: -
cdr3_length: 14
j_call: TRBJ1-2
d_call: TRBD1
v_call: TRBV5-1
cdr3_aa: CASSRTGEVYGYTF
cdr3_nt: TGCGCCAGCAGCAGGACAGGGGAGGTCTATGGCTACACCTTC

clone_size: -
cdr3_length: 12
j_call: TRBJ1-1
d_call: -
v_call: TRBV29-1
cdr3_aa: CSGDSRNTEAFF
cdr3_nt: TGCAGCGGTGACAGTAGGAACACTGAAGCTTTCTTT

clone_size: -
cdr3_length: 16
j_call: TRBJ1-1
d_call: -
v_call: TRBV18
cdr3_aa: CASSPPTGQLNTEAFF
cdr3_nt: TGTGCCAGCTCACCACCGACAGGACAGCTGAACACTGAAGCTTTCTTT

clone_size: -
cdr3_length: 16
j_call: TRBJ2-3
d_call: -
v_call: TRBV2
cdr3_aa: CASSRRAPGAGDTQYF
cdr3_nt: TGTGCCAGCAGCCGCAGGGCCCCCGGGGCTGGGGATACGCAGTATTTT

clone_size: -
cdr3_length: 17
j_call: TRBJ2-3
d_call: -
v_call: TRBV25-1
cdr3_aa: CASSGAWARGRTDTQYF
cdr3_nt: TGTGCCAGCAGTGGGGCCTGGGCTCGGGGGCGCACAGATACGCAGTATTTT

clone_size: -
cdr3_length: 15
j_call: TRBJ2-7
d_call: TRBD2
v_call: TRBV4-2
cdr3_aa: CATQPGLAHSYEQYF
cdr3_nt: TGTGCCACCCAACCGGGACTAGCGCACTCCTACGAGCAGTACTTC

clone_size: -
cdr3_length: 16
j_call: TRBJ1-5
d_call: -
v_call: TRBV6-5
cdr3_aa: CASSYPPATPNQPQHF
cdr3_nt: TGTGCCAGCAGTTACCCTCCCGCCACGCCCAATCAGCCCCAGCATTTT

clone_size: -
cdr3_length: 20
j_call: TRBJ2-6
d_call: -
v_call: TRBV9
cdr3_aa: CASSVPTGDGANSGANVLTF
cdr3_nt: TGTGCCAGCAGCGTACCTACGGGGGACGGAGCAAACTCTGGGGCCAACGTCCTGACTTTC

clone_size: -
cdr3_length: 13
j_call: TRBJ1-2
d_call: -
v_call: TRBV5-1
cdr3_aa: CASSDNSITGYTF
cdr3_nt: TGCGCCAGCAGCGATAACAGCATTACGGGCTACACCTTC

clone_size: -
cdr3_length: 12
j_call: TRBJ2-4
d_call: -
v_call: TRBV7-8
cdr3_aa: CASSLVLNIQYF
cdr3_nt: TGTGCCAGCAGCTTAGTGTTGAACATTCAGTACTTC

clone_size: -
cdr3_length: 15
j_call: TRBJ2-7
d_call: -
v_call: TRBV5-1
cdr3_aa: CASSAGGWGRGEQYF
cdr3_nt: TGCGCCAGCAGCGCGGGCGGGTGGGGCCGAGGCGAGCAGTACTTC

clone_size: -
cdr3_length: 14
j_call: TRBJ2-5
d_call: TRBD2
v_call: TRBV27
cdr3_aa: CASSLRQDGGAQYF
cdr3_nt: TGTGCCAGCAGTTTACGGCAGGACGGGGGGGCCCAGTACTTC

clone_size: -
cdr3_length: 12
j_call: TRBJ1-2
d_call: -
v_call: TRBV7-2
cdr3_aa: CASSLRNYGYTF
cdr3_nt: TGTGCCAGCAGCTTACGGAACTATGGCTACACCTTC

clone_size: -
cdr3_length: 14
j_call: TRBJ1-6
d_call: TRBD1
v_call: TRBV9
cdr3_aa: CASSFGQGNSPLHF
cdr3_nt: TGTGCCAGCAGCTTCGGACAGGGGAATTCACCCCTCCACTTT

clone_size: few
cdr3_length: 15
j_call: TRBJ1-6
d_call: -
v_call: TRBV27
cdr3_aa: CASRLPGSSNSPLHF
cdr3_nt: TGTGCCAGCCGCCTACCCGGCAGCAGTAATTCACCCCTCCACTTT

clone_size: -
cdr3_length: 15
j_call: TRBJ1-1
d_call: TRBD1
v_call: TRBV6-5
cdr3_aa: CASSRYGTVNTEAFF
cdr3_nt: TGTGCCAGCAGCCGCTATGGGACAGTGAACACTGAAGCTTTCTTT

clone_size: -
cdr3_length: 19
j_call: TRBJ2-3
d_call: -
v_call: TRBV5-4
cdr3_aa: CASSPEPLIGGGSTDTQYF
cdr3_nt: TGTGCCAGCAGCCCGGAACCCTTAATCGGAGGGGGGAGCACAGATACGCAGTATTTT

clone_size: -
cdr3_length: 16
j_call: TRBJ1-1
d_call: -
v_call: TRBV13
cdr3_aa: CASSLRGAWGNTEAFF
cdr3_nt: TGTGCCAGCAGCTTAAGGGGCGCCTGGGGAAACACTGAAGCTTTCTTT

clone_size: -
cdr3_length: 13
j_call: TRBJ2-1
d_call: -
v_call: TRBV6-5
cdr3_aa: CASSYSRYNEQFF
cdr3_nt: TGTGCCAGCAGTTATAGCCGATACAATGAGCAGTTCTTC

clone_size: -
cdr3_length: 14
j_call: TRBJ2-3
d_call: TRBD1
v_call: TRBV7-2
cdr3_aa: CASSKRQTGDTQYF
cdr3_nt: TGTGCCAGCAGCAAGAGACAGACAGGGGATACGCAGTATTTT

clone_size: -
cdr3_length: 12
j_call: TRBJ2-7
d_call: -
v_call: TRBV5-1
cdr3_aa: CASSKSLDEQYF
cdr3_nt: TGCGCCAGCAGTAAAAGTCTCGACGAGCAGTACTTC

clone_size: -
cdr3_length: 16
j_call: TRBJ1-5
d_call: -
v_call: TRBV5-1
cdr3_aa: CASSLGGRASNQPQHF
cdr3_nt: TGCGCCAGCAGCTTGGGAGGCAGGGCGAGCAATCAGCCCCAGCATTTT

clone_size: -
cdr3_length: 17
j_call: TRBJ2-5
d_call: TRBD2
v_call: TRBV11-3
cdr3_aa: CASSSPPGSGGQETQYF
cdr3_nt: TGTGCCAGCAGCTCCCCCCCGGGGAGCGGGGGGCAAGAGACCCAGTACTTC